This entry is about one TCR beta chain. The data were obtained in a study of hypomethylating agent response in myelodysplastic syndrome. The J segment lost 7 bases and the V segment lost 3 bases, leaving 5 bases of the junction unmatched. The CDR3 extends over 14 amino acids. Germline CDR1 LNHDA, CDR2 SQIVND (reference sequence). Assay used: immunoSEQ multiplex PCR; TCRdb lists only in-frame clones, some missing. The table has thousands of clones, roughly nine tenths seen once. The sample was bone marrow, taken before or after starting hypomethylating agent treatment for myelodysplastic syndrome (not recorded which). The rearrangement uses TRBV19 and TRBJ1-4; 7 nucleotides agree with TRBD1. The sequence was collected from a human donor with myelodysplastic syndrome. The CDR3 region is CASSISSGGEKLFF. The CDR3 DNA is TGTGCCAGTAGTATCTCATCAGGGGGTGAAAAACTGTTTTTT.